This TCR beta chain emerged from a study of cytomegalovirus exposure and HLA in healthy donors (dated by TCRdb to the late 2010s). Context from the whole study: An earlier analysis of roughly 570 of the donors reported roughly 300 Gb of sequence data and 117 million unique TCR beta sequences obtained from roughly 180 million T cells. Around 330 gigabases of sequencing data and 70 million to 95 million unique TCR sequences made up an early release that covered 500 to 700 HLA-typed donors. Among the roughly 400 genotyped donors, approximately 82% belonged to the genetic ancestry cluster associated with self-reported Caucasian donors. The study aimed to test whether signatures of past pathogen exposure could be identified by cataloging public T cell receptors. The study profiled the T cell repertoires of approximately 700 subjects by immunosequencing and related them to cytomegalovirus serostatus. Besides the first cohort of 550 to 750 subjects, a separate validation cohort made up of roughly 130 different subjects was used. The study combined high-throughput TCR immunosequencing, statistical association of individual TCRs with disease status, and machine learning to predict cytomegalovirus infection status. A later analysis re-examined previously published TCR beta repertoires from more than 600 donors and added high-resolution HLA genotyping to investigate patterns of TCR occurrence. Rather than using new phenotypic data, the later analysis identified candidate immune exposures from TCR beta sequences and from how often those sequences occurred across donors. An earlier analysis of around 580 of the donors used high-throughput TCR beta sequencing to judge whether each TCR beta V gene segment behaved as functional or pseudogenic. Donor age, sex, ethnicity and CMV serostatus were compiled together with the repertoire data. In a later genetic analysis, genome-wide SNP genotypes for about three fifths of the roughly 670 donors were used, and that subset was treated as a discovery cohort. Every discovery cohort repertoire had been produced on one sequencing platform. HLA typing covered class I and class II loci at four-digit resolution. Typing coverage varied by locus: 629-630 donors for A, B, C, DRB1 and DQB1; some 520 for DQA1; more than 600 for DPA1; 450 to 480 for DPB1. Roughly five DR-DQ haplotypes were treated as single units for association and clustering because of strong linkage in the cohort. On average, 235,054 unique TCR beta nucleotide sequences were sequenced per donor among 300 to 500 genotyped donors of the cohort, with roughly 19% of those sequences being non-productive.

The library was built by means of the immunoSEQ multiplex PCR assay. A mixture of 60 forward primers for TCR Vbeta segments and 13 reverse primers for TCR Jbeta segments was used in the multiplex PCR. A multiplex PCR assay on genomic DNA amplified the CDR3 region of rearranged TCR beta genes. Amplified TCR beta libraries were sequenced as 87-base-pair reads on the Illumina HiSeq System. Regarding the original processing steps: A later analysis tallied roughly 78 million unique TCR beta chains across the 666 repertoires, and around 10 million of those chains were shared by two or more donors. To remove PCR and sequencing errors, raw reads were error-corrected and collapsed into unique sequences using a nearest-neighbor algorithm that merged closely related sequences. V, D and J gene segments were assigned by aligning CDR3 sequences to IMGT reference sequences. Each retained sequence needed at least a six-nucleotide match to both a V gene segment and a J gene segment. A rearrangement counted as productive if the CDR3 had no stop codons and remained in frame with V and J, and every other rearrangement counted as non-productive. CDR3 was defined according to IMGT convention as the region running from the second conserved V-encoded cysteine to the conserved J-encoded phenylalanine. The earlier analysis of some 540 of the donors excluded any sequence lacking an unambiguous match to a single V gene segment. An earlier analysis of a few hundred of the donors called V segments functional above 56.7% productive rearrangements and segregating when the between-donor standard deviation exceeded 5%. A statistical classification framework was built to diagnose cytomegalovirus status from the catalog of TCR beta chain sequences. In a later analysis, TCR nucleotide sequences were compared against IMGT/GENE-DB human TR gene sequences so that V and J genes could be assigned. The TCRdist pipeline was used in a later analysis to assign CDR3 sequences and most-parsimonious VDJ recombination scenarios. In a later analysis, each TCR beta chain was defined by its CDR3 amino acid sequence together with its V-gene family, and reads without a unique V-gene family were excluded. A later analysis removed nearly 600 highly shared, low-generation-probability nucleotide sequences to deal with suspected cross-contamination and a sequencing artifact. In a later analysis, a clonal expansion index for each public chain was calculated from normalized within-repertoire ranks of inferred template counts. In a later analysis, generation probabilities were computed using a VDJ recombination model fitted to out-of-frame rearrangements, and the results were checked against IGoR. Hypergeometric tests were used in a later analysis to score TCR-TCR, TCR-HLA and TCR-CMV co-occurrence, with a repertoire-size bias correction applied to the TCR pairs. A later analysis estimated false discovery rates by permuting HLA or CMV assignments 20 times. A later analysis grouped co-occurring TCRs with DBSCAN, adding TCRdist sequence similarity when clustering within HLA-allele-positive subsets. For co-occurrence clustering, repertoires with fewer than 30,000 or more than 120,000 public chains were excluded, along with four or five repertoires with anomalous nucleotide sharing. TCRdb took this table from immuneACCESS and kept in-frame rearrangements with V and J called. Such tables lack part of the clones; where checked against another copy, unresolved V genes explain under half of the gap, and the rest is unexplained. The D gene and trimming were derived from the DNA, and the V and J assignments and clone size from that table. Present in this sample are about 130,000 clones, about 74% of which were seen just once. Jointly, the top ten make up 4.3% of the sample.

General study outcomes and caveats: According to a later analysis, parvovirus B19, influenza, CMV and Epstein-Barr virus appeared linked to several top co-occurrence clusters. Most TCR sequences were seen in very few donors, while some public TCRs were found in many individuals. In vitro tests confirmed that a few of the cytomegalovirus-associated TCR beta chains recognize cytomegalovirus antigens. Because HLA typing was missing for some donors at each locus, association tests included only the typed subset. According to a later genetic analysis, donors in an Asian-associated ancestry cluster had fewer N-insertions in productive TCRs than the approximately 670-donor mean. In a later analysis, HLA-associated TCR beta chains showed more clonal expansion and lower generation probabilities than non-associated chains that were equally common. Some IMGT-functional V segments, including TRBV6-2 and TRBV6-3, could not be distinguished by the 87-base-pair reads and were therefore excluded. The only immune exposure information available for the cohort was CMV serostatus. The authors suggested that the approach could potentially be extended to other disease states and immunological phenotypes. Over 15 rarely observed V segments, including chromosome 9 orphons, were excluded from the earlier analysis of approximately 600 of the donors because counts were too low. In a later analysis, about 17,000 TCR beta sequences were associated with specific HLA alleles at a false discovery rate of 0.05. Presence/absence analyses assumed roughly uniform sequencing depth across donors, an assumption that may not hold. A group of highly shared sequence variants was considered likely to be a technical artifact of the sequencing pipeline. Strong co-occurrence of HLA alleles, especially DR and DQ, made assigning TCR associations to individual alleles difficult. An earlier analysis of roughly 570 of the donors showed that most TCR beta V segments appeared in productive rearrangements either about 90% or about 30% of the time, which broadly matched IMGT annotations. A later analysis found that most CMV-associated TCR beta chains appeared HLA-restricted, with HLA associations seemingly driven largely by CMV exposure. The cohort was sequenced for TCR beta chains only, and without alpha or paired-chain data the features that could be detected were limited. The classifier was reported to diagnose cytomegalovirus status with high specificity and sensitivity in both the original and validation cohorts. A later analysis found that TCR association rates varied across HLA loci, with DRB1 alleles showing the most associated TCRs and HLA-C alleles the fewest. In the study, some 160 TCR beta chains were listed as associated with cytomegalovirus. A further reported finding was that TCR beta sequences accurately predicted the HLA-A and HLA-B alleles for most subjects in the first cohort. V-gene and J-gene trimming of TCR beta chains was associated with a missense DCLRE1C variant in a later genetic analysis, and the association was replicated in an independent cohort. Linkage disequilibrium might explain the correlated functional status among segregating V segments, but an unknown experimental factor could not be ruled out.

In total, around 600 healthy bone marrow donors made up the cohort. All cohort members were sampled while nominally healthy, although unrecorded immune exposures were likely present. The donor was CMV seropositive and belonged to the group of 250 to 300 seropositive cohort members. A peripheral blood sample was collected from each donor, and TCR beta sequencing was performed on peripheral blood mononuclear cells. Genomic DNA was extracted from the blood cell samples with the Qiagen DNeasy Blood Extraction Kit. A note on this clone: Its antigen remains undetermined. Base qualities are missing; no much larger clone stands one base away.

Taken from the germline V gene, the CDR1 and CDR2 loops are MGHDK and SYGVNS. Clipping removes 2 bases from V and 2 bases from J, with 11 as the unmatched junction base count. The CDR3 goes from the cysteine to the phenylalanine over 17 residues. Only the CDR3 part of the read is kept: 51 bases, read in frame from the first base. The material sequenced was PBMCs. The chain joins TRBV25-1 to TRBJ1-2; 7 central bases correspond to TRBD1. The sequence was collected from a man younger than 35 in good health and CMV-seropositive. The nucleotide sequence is TGTGCCAGCAGTGAAACCGGAACAGGGGATTGGAACTATGGCTACACCTTC. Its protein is CASSETGTGDWNYGYTF.